These 4 T cell receptor beta chains share one sample of origin, sequenced in a study of T cell responses to AZD1222 COVID-19 vaccine. Profiled with immunoSEQ multiplex PCR; TCRdb holds only in-frame clones, not every one. The table lists 100,000 to 150,000 clones, around 91% of them singletons. The sequencing here drew on peripheral blood, taken on day 0 of MenACWY control vaccination. The receptors here all came from an adult in good health.

This rearrangement joins TRBV12-3 or TRBV12-4 to TRBJ1-6, with a weak D call TRBD1 (5 bases). The ends were cut back, 5 bases at V and 8 bases at J, with 10 bases in the middle. The CDR3 covers 13 residues. The CDR3 nucleotides are TGTGCCAGCAGTGACAGCAGGGATTCACCCCTCCACTTT. Protein sequence: CASSDSRDSPLHF.

J is TRBJ2-7 and V is TRBV27, with D tentatively TRBD1 or TRBD2 (5 bases each). The CDR3 contains 16 residues. V shed 2 bases and J shed 5 bases, with 19 bases lying between them. Germline CDR1 is MNHEY and CDR2 is SMNVEV (reference sequence). The CDR3 sequence: CASSLNPGPLRDEQYF. CDR3 nucleotide sequence: TGTGCCAGCAGTTTAAACCCGGGACCCCTTAGAGACGAGCAGTACTTC.

The V gene is TRBV7-6, the J gene TRBJ2-1; TRBD2 is a possible D gene (7 bases). Germline assignment: CDR1 SGHVS and CDR2 FNYEAQ. The length of the CDR3 is 15 residues. V was clipped by 5 bases and J by 0 bases, with 11 bases between them. CDR3 sequence reads: CASSEGGSSYNEQFF. For the CDR3, the DNA is TGTGCCAGCAGCGAGGGGGGGAGCTCCTACAATGAGCAGTTCTTC.

The table lists this clone with a few counts. V gene TRBV5-1 combines with J gene TRBJ1-2; D is unclear. CDR3 length: 14 amino acids. Germline assignment: CDR1 SGHRS and CDR2 YFSETQ. V shed 0 bases and J shed 6 bases, with 12 bases lying between them. DNA for the CDR3: TGCGCCAGCAGCTTGGGTTACGGCTCCGATGGCTACACCTTC. Protein: CASSLGYGSDGYTF. Filled out from reference TRBV5-1 and TRBJ1-2, the complete variable domain reads KAGVTQTPRYLIKTRGQQVTLSCSPISGHRSVSWYQQTPGQGLQFLFEYFSETQRNKGNFPGRFSGRQFSNSRSEMNVSTLELGDSALYLCASSLGYGSDGYTFGSGTRLTVV.